The 13 T cell receptor beta chains reported below all come from one sample, sequenced in a study of Ad26.COV2.S vaccination and SARS-CoV-2 variants. As to treatment: about 20 received Ad26.COV2.S at low or high dose, single or two shots; about 5 received placebo; per-sample allocation not given. Samples were taken on day 63 after the first vaccine or placebo injection. Assay: immunoSEQ multiplex PCR; the TCRdb copy retains only in-frame clones and omits some. The table records 350,000 to 600,000 clones, nearly 90% of them present only once. The sequenced sample was peripheral blood, obtained in a trial of Ad26.COV2.S vaccine versus placebo. The source is a person between 18 and 60 years old who received the Ad26.COV2.S COVID-19 vaccine or a placebo.

This rearrangement joins TRBV19 to TRBJ2-5; TRBD2 matches 7 bases. Germline V CDR1 and CDR2: LNHDA, SQIVND (reference sequence). The CDR3 consists of 17 residues. J gave up 4 bases and V 3 bases, and 14 bases lay outside the gene matches. The DNA for the CDR3 is TGTGCCAGTAGTATTGTGGGCGGGGTTCCGGGGGGAGAGACCCAGTACTTC. Translating gives CASSIVGGVPGGETQYF.

This sequence joins TRBV12-3 or TRBV12-4 and TRBJ1-4; D is unresolved. The V end lost 7 bases, the J end lost 7 bases, and 13 bases lay between the germline ends. The CDR3 length is 13 residues. The CDR3 nucleotides read TGTGCCAGCACCGGGATAGCCGCTGAAAAACTGTTTTTT. This codes for CASTGIAAEKLFF.

The rearrangement links TRBV13 to TRBJ2-7; 11 positions match TRBD1. CDR3 length: 15 residues. The junction had 6 bases not matched to a gene; V was cut back by 5 bases and J by 3 bases. The germline CDR1 and CDR2 sequences are PRHDT and FYEKMQ (reference sequence). CDR3 coding DNA: TGTGCCAGCAGCCCAAGGGGACAGGGGGACTACGAGCAGTACTTC. Translation: CASSPRGQGDYEQYF.

The CDR3 is CASSGGQGSNTGELFF. CDR3 sequence (DNA): TGTGCCAGCAGTGGCGGACAGGGGTCGAACACCGGGGAGCTGTTTTTT. This chain connects TRBV6-1 to TRBJ2-2; 9 bases line up with TRBD1. The CDR3 length is 16 residues. Looked up from germline, CDR1 is MNHNS and CDR2 is SASEGT. The J segment lost 0 bases and the V segment lost 4 bases, leaving 3 bases of the junction unmatched.

The chain is built from TRBV9 and TRBJ2-1, with 7 bases aligning to TRBD1. V shed 2 bases and J 3 bases; nucleotides not matched to a gene: 5. Germline V gene lookup returns CDR1 SGDLS and CDR2 YYNGEE. This CDR3 spans 15 amino acids. In nucleotides, the CDR3 is TGTGCCAGCAGCGTGACAGGGATTAACTACAATGAGCAGTTCTTC. Amino acids: CASSVTGINYNEQFF.

This chain connects TRBV6-6 to TRBJ1-1; possible D gene TRBD1, 5 bases. V lost 2 bases and J 1 base, leaving 14 bases between the germline ends. CDR3 length: 16 amino acids. Per germline, CDR1 MNHNY and CDR2 SVGAGI (reference sequence). The CDR3 loop reads CASSYGRAGRNTEAFF. The CDR3 DNA reads TGTGCCAGCAGTTACGGAAGGGCAGGGAGGAACACTGAAGCTTTCTTT.

This rearrangement joins TRBV7-8 to TRBJ1-5, with a possible D match to TRBD1 (5 bases). The germline V and J ends were trimmed by 1 base and 1 base, with 17 bases remaining between them. CDR1 is SGHVS, CDR2 FQNEAQ, per germline. The CDR3 consists of 18 residues. CDR3 region: CASSLGGAGTGSNQPQHF. The CDR3 nucleotides read TGTGCCAGCAGCTTAGGAGGCGCCGGGACTGGGAGCAATCAGCCCCAGCATTTT.

This clone turned up a few times. The chain carries TRBV6-1 and TRBJ2-6; 9 bases are a match to TRBD2. With V trimmed by 4 bases and J by 2 bases, 6 bases remained unmatched. The CDR3 extends over 17 amino acids. The germline V gene has CDR1 MNHNS and CDR2 SASEGT. CDR3 coding DNA: TGTGCCAGCAGTGCGACTAGCGGAGCAGCTGGGGCCAACGTCCTGACTTTC. This gives the protein CASSATSGAAGANVLTF.

The chain joins TRBV30 to TRBJ1-6; D ambiguous. This CDR3 is 16 amino acids long. V gave up 4 bases and J gave up 0 bases, with 13 bases separating them. CDR1 is GTSNPN, CDR2 SVGIG, per germline (reference sequence). The CDR3 DNA reads as TGTGCCTGGACAATTCCCTCCGGCTCCTATAATTCACCCCTCCACTTT. It codes for CAWTIPSGSYNSPLHF.

Here the CDR3 DNA reads TGTGCCTGGAATCCAGGGGATCACAATCAGCCCCAGCATTTT. Translation gives CAWNPGDHNQPQHF. The rearrangement joins TRBV30 to TRBJ1-5; tentative D call: TRBD1 (6 bases). Germline loops: CDR1 GTSNPN, CDR2 SVGIG (reference sequence). Deletions cut 4 bases from V and 3 bases from J, with 13 bases between. There are 14 residues in the CDR3.

The genes are TRBV28 and TRBJ2-7, with unresolved D. CDR3 length equals 10 residues. The germline V gene encodes CDR1 MDHEN and CDR2 SYDVKM. The germline V and J ends were trimmed by 5 bases and 7 bases, with 6 bases remaining between them. This CDR3 reads CASSLPEQYF. CDR3 nucleotide sequence: TGTGCCAGCAGTCTCCCTGAGCAGTACTTC.

The rearrangement links TRBV18 to TRBJ1-2; 7 bases fit TRBD1. The CDR3 consists of 15 residues. The trim removed 4 bases at V and 4 bases at J, leaving 9 bases unmatched. CDR1 is KGHSH and CDR2 is LQKENI in the germline V gene. DNA for the CDR3: TGTGCCAGCTCACAAACCCCTCAGGGGGTCTATGGCTACACCTTC. Protein sequence: CASSQTPQGVYGYTF.

J is TRBJ2-1 and V is TRBV7-2; D tentatively fits TRBD1 or TRBD2 (5 bases each). V dropped 1 base and J dropped 1 base, with 8 bases sitting between them. The V gene's germline CDR1 is SGHTA and CDR2 FQGNSA. The CDR3 runs 15 residues. The CDR3 is CASSLGGWSYNEQFF. As DNA, the CDR3 is TGTGCCAGCAGCTTAGGGGGGTGGTCCTACAATGAGCAGTTCTTC. Combining the CDR3 with reference TRBV7-2 and TRBJ2-1 gives the whole variable domain GAGVSQSPSNKVTEKGKDVELRCDPISGHTALYWYRQSLGQGLEFLIYFQGNSAPDKSGLPSDRFSAERTGGSVSTLTIQRTQQEDSAVYLCASSLGGWSYNEQFFGPGTRLTVL.